The 13 T cell receptor beta chains below all came from one sample that was sequenced in a study of blood T cell repertoires in COVID-19. Assay: immunoSEQ multiplex PCR; the TCRdb copy retains only in-frame clones and omits some. In the table there are fewer than 130,000 clones, 65% to 80% of which are singletons. Sequences were obtained from peripheral blood. The receptors shown here come from an older woman with acute or convalescent COVID-19.

V gene TRBV7-2 combines with J gene TRBJ1-1; tentatively, D is TRBD1 (6 bases). CDR1 and CDR2 (germline): SGHTA, FQGNSA. There are 14 residues in the CDR3. V was trimmed by 1 base and J by 11 bases, leaving 17 bases between them. The CDR3 DNA reads as TGTGCCAGCAGCTTAGACCAGAACCAGGGGTCTGCTTTCTTT. This translates into CASSLDQNQGSAFF. Together with reference TRBV7-2 and TRBJ1-1, the CDR3 gives the full variable domain: GAGVSQSPSNKVTEKGKDVELRCDPISGHTALYWYRQSLGQGLEFLIYFQGNSAPDKSGLPSDRFSAERTGGSVSTLTIQRTQQEDSAVYLCASSLDQNQGSAFFGQGTRLTVV.

The CDR3 DNA reads TGTGCCAGCAGCTTGGGACAGGGCGAGGTTAACTATGGCTACACCTTC. As protein: CASSLGQGEVNYGYTF. The rearrangement uses TRBV3-1 (or the pseudogene TRBV3-2) and TRBJ1-2, with 9 bases aligning to TRBD1. Germline CDR1 reads LGHDT; CDR2 reads YNNKEL (reference sequence). Trimming at V came to 5 bases and at J to 1 base, leaving 8 bases not matched to a gene. The CDR3 extends over 16 amino acids.

The rearrangement joins TRBV19 to TRBJ1-1; D not resolved. The CDR3 spans 18 residues. Trimming cost V 2 bases and J 4 bases, with 23 bases left between them. Germline V gene sequence: CDR1 LNHDA, CDR2 SQIVND (reference sequence). CDR3 in amino acids: CASSIIQRAQHYSTEAFF. As DNA, the CDR3 is TGTGCCAGTAGTATAATTCAGAGGGCACAGCATTATTCCACTGAAGCTTTCTTT.

The V and J genes are TRBV9 and TRBJ1-4; D possibly corresponds to TRBD1 (5 bases). Between the trimmed V and J ends, which lost 0 bases and 8 bases, there was a span of 11 bases. CDR1 is SGDLS, CDR2 YYNGEE, per germline. The CDR3 sequence is 14 residues long. This CDR3 is CASSVEGVREKLFF. CDR3 DNA: TGTGCCAGCAGCGTAGAAGGGGTACGGGAAAAACTGTTTTTT.

A few counts support this clone. The chain couples TRBV5-1 to TRBJ1-4; 11 nucleotides match TRBD1. Germline CDR1 is SGHRS and CDR2 is YFSETQ. J gave up 11 bases and V 0 bases, and 12 bases lay outside the gene matches. The CDR3 has 17 residues. CDR3: CASSLAGQGARREKLFF. In DNA, the CDR3 is TGCGCCAGCAGCTTGGCCGGACAGGGGGCGCGGAGGGAGAAACTGTTTTTT.

V is TRBV3-1 (or the pseudogene TRBV3-2) and J is TRBJ1-6, with 7 bases fitting TRBD1. Trimming at V came to 4 bases and at J to 6 bases, leaving 9 bases not matched to a gene. The germline V gene has CDR1 LGHDT and CDR2 YNNKEL (reference sequence). The CDR3 has 16 residues. The CDR3 loop is CASSLTGTIGNSPLHF. CDR3 DNA sequence: TGTGCCAGCAGCCTGACAGGGACCATTGGTAATTCACCCCTCCACTTT.

On this clone: This sample also contains other DNA sequences that code for the same CDR3. The genes are TRBV5-1 and TRBJ2-5; the D gene is possibly TRBD2 (6 bases). Trimming took 0 bases from V and 3 from J, leaving 9 bases between them. Germline values: CDR1 SGHRS, CDR2 YFSETQ. The CDR3 covers 14 residues. The CDR3 nucleotides are TGCGCCAGCAGCTTGGAAGGAGGGAAAGAGACCCAGTACTTC. Translated, it gives CASSLEGGKETQYF.

As concerns this clone: The same CDR3 is also encoded by other DNA sequences in this sample. The chain links TRBV12-3 or TRBV12-4 to TRBJ1-5; D gene ambiguous. Trimming removed 5 bases at V and 6 bases at J, with 11 bases between. This CDR3 contains 13 residues. This CDR3 is CASSPAGGQPQHF. CDR3 nucleotides: TGTGCCAGCAGTCCGGCGGGCGGTCAGCCCCAGCATTTT.

V usage is TRBV5-6 and J usage is TRBJ1-1; D not resolved. The CDR3 sequence is 15 residues long. The ends were cut back, 1 base at V and 5 bases at J, with 15 bases in the middle. CDR1 SGHDT and CDR2 YYEEEE come from the germline V gene. The CDR3 nucleotides read TGTGCCAGCAGCTTGAGGAGGACTCTAGTGACTGAAGCTTTCTTT. Translated: CASSLRRTLVTEAFF. Supplemented by reference TRBV5-6 and TRBJ1-1, the full variable domain reads DAGVTQSPTHLIKTRGQQVTLRCSPKSGHDTVSWYQQALGQGPQFIFQYYEEEERQRGNFPDRFSGHQFPNYSSELNVNALLLGDSALYLCASSLRRTLVTEAFFGQGTRLTVV.

The chain carries TRBV5-1 and TRBJ2-5; 9 bases are a match to TRBD1. This CDR3 has 14 amino acids. Germline trimming cut 4 bases from V and 3 bases from J; bases unmatched to any gene: 4. The V gene's germline CDR1 is SGHRS and CDR2 YFSETQ. CDR3 sequence: CASSLGQGKETQYF. In DNA, the CDR3 is TGCGCCAGCAGCCTAGGACAGGGGAAAGAGACCCAGTACTTC.

To note about this clone: The same CDR3 arises from other DNA sequences in this sample as well. V and J are TRBV9 and TRBJ1-3, with a tentative D call TRBD1 (5 bases). The CDR3 runs to 15 residues. Germline V lookup: CDR1 SGDLS, CDR2 YYNGEE. V gave up 2 bases and J gave up 0 bases, with 9 bases separating them. CDR3 region: CASSVGQGSGNTIYF. CDR3 DNA sequence: TGTGCCAGCAGCGTTGGGCAGGGCTCTGGAAACACCATATATTTT.

The chain has TRBV5-6 and TRBJ1-2; D uncertain. Per germline, CDR1 SGHDT and CDR2 YYEEEE. The CDR3 covers 12 residues. Trimming took off 3 bases at V and 4 bases at J, with 7 bases between the two ends. The CDR3 DNA reads as TGTGCCAGCAGCTCCGTCCTCTATGGCTACACCTTC. Its translation is CASSSVLYGYTF.

In this sample, this clone turned up a few times. The chain uses TRBV7-9 and TRBJ1-4, with 9 bases matching TRBD1. There are 14 residues in the CDR3. With V trimmed by 5 bases and J by 4 bases, 2 bases remained unmatched. CDR1 and CDR2 (germline): SEHNR, FQNEAQ (reference sequence). The CDR3 loop reads CASSLDRGNEKLFF. DNA for the CDR3: TGTGCCAGCAGCCTGGACAGGGGTAATGAAAAACTGTTTTTT.